This T cell receptor beta chain was recovered during a study of blood T cells in healthy people across ages. About this clonotype itself: Its antigen is not identified.

The CDR3 is 14 amino acids. Looked up from germline, CDR1 is SGHTA and CDR2 is FQGNSA. Trimming took 5 bases from V and 9 from J, leaving 17 bases between them. Through a sample-barcoded 5' primer and a J-beta primer mix, a second PCR was run for about 6 to 12 cycles. Every cDNA molecule carried a tag from a template-switch adaptor bearing 12 random nucleotides. MiXCR was run by TCRdb on the 5' RACE reads, yielding one entry per CDR3 protein. The table shows about 290,000 distinct CDR3 sequences, with roughly 26% occurring only once. General observations from the study: While age rose, TCR beta diversity per million T cells dropped in a roughly linear way.

This receptor was identified in a woman between 65 and 79 years old in good health. This chain links TRBV7-2 with TRBJ2-1, with D maybe TRBD1 (6 bases). The sample was blood. This CDR3 is CASSPRLRGGEQFF. As DNA, the CDR3 is TGTGCCAGCAGCCCACGCCTTAGAGGGGGTGAGCAGTTCTTC.